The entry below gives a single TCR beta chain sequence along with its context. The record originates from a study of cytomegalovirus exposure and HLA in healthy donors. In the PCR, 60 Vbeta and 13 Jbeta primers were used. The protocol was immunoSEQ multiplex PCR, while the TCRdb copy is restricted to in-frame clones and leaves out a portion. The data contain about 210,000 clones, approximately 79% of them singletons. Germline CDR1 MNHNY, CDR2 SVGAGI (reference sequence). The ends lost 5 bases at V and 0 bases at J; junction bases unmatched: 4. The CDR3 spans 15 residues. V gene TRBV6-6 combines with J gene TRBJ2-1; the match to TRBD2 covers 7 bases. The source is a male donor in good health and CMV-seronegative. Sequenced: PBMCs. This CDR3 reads CASSKRDYSYNEQFF. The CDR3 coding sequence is TGTGCCAGCAGTAAGCGGGACTACTCCTACAATGAGCAGTTCTTC.